This TCR beta chain is drawn from a study of blood T cell repertoires in COVID-19. The CDR3 sequence is 14 residues long. CDR1 SQVTM and CDR2 ANQGSEA come from the germline V gene. Trimming took 5 bases from V and 3 from J; bases not matched to a gene: 3. TCRdb keeps only in-frame clones here, not all; method: immunoSEQ multiplex PCR. The sample comprises roughly 100,000 clones, 81% of which are singletons, and less than 45% rests with the top ten. This TCR was recovered from a man older than 75 with acute or convalescent COVID-19. The specimen was peripheral blood. The chain combines TRBV29-1 with TRBJ2-1; 11 bases map to TRBD2. The CDR3 nucleotides read TGCAGCGTTCTGGGACTAGCGGACTACAATGAGCAGTTCTTC. It codes for CSVLGLADYNEQFF.